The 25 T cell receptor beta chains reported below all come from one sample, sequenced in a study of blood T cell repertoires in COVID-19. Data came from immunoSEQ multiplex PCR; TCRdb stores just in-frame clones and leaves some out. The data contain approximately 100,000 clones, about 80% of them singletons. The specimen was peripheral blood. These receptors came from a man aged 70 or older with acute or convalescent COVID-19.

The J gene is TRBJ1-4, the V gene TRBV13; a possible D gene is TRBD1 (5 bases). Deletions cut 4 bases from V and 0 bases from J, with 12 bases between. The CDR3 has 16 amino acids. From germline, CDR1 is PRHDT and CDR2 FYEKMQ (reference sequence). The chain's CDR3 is CASSSTTETTNEKLFF. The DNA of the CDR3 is TGTGCCAGCAGCTCCACGACAGAGACAACTAATGAAAAACTGTTTTTT.

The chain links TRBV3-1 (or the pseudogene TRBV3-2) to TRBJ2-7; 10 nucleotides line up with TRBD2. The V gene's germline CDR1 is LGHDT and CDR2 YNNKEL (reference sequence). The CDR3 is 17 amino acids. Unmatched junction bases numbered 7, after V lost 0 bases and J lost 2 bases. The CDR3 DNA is TGTGCCAGCAGCCAAGATACTCTAGCGGGAGTCACCTACGAGCAGTACTTC. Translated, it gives CASSQDTLAGVTYEQYF.

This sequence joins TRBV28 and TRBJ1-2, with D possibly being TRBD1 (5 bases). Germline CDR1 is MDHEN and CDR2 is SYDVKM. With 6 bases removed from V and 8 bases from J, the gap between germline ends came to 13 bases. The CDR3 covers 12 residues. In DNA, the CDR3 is TGTGCCAGCAGCGGAGACAGATTGGGCTACACCTTC. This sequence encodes CASSGDRLGYTF.

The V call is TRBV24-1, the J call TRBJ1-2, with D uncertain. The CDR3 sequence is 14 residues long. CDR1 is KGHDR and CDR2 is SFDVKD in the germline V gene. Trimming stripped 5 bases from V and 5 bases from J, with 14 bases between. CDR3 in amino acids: CATSAGKTGYGYTF. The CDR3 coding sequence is TGTGCCACCAGTGCGGGGAAGACTGGGTATGGCTACACCTTC.

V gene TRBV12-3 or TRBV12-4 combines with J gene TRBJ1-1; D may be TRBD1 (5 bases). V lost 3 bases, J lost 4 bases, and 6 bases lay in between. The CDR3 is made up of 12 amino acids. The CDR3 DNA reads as TGTGCCAGCAGTTTTGGGGCCACTGAAGCTTTCTTT. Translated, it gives CASSFGATEAFF.

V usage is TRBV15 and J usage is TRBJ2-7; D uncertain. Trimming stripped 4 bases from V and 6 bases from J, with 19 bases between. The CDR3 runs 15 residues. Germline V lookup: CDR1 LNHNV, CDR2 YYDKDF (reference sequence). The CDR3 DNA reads TGTGCCACCAGCACACCCCTAACAGATACGCTCGAGCAGTACTTC. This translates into CATSTPLTDTLEQYF.

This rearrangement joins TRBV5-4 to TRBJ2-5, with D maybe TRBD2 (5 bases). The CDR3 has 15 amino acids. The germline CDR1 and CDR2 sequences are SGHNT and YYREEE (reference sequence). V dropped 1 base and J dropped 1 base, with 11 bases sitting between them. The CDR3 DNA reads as TGTGCCAGCAGCTTGTGGACGGACTTCCAAGAGACCCAGTACTTC. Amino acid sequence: CASSLWTDFQETQYF.

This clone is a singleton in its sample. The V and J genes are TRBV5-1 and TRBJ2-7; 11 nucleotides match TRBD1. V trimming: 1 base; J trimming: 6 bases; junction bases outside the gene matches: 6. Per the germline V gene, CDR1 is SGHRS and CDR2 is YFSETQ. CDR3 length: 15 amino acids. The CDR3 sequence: CASSLSGTGGLEQYF. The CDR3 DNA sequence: TGCGCCAGCAGCTTGAGTGGGACAGGGGGGCTCGAGCAGTACTTC.

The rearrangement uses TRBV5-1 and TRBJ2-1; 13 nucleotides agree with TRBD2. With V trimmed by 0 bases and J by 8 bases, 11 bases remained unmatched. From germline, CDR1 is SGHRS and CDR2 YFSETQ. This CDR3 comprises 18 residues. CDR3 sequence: CASSLETSGRGTNYEQFF. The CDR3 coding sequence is TGCGCCAGCAGCTTGGAAACTAGCGGGAGGGGAACAAACTATGAGCAGTTCTTC.

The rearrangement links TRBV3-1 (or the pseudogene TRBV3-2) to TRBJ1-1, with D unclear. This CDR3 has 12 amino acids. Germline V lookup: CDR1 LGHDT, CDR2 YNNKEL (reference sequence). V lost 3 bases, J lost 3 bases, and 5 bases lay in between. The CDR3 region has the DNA TGTGCCAGCAGCCAGGACTACACTGAAGCTTTCTTT. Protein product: CASSQDYTEAFF.

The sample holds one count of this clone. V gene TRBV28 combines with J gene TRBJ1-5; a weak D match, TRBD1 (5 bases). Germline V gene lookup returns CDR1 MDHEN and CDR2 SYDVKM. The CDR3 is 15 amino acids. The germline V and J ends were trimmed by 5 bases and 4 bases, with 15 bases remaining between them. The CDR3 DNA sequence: TGTGCCAGCAGTCGCACCTCAGGGAGGAATCAGCCCCAGCATTTT. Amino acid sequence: CASSRTSGRNQPQHF. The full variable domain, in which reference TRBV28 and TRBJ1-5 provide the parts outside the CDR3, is DVKVTQSSRYLVKRTGEKVFLECVQDMDHENMFWYRQDPGLGLRLIYFSYDVKMKEKGDIPEGYSVSREKKERFSLILESASTNQTSMYLCASSRTSGRNQPQHFGDGTRLSIL.

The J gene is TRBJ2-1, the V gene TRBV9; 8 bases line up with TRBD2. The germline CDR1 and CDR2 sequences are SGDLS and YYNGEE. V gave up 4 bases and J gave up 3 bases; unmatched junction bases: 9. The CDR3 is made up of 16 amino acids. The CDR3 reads CASSTRGGQGYNEQFF. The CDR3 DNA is TGTGCCAGCAGCACTCGGGGGGGCCAGGGCTACAATGAGCAGTTCTTC.

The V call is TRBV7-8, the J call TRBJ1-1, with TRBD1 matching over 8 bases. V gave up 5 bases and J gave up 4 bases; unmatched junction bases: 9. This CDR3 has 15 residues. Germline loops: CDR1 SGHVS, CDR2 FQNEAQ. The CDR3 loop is CASSLRQGRGTEAFF. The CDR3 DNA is TGTGCCAGCAGCCTACGACAGGGGAGAGGCACTGAAGCTTTCTTT. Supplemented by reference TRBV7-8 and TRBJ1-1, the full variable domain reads GAGVSQSPRYKVAKRGQDVALRCDPISGHVSLFWYQQALGQGPEFLTYFQNEAQLDKSGLPSDRFFAERPEGSVSTLKIQRTQQEDSAVYLCASSLRQGRGTEAFFGQGTRLTVV.

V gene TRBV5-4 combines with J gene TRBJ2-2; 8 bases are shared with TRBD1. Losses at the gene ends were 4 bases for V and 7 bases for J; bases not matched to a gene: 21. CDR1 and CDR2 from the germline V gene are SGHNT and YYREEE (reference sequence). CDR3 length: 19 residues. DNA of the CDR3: TGTGCCAGCAGCAGCCCCCGGGGGCAGGGGGCGGCTTTGGTCGGGGAGCTGTTTTTT. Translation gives CASSSPRGQGAALVGELFF. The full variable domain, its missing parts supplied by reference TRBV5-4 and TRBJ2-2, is ETGVTQSPTHLIKTRGQQVTLRCSSQSGHNTVSWYQQALGQGPQFIFQYYREEENGRGNFPPRFSGLQFPNYSSELNVNALELDDSALYLCASSSPRGQGAALVGELFFGEGSRLTVL.

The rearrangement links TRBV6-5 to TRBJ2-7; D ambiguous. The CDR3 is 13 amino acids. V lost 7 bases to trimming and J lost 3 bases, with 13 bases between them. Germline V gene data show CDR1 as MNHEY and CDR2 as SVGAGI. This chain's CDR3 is CASTDSGNYEQYF. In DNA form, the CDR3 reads TGTGCCAGCACAGACTCCGGAAACTACGAGCAGTACTTC.

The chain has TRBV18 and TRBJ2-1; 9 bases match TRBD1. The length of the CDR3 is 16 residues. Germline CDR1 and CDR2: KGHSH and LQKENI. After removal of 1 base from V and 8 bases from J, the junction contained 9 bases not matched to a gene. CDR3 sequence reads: CASSPLTGGGIDEQFF. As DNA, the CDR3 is TGTGCCAGCTCACCACTTACAGGGGGCGGTATCGATGAGCAGTTCTTC.

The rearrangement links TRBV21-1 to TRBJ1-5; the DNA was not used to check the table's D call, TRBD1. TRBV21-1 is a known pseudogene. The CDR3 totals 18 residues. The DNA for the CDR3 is TGTGCCAGCAGGGATCGACGAGAGCAGCGCGACTGGCAGGGGACACAGCATTTT. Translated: CASRDRREQRDWQGTQHF.

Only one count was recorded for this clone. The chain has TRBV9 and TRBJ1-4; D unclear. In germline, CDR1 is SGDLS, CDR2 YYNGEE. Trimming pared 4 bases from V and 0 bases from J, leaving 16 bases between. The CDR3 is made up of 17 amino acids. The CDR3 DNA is TGTGCCAGCAGCCTATATTCCGGGTTTGCAACTAATGAAAAACTGTTTTTT. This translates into CASSLYSGFATNEKLFF.

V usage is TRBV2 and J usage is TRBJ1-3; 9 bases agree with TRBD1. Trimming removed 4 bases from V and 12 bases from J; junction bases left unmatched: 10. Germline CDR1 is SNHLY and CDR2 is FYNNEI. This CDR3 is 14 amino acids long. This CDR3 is CASSARDREVHIYF. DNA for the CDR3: TGTGCCAGCAGTGCGAGGGACAGGGAAGTTCACATATATTTT.

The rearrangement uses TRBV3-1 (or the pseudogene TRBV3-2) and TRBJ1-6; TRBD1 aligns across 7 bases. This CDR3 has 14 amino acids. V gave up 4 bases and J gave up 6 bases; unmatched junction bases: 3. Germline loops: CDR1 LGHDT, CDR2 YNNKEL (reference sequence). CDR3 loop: CASSPRDSNSPLHF. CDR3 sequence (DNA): TGTGCCAGCAGCCCCCGGGACAGTAATTCACCCCTCCACTTT.

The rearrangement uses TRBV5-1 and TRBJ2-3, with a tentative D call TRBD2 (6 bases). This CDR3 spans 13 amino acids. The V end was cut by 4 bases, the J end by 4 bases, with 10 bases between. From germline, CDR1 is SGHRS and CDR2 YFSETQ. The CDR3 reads CASSGDSSDTQYF. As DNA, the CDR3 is TGCGCCAGCAGCGGGGACTCCTCAGATACGCAGTATTTT.

In DNA form, the CDR3 reads TGTGCCAGCAGCTTAGCTGGGCGCACAGGCCTCCTCGCGAACACTGAAGCTTTCTTT. The encoded protein is CASSLAGRTGLLANTEAFF. V usage is TRBV11-2 and J usage is TRBJ1-1; tentative D call: TRBD1 (5 bases). The CDR3 is 19 amino acids. The V gene's germline CDR1 is SGHAT and CDR2 FQNNGV. Trimming took 1 base from V and 1 from J, leaving 22 bases between them. The variable domain in full, with the rest retrieved from reference TRBV11-2 and TRBJ1-1, is EAGVAQSPRYKIIEKRQSVAFWCNPISGHATLYWYQQILGQGPKLLIQFQNNGVVDDSQLPKDRFSAERLKGVDSTLKIQPAKLEDSAVYLCASSLAGRTGLLANTEAFFGQGTRLTVV.

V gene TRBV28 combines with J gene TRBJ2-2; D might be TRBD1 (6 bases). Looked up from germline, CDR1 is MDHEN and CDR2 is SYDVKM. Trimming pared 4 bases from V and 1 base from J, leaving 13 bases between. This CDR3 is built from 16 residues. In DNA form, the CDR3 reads TGTGCCAGCAGTTCCCCCGGGACACAGAACACCGGGGAGCTGTTTTTT. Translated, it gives CASSSPGTQNTGELFF.

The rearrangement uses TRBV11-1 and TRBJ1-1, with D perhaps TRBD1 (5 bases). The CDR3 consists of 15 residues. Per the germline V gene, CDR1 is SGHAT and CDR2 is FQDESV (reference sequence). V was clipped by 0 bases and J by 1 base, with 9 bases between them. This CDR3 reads CASSLAAGSNTEAFF. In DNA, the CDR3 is TGTGCCAGCAGCTTAGCAGCAGGGTCGAACACTGAAGCTTTCTTT. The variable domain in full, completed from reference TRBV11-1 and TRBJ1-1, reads EAEVAQSPRYKITEKSQAVAFWCDPISGHATLYWYRQILGQGPELLVQFQDESVVDDSQLPKDRFSAERLKGVDSTLKIQPAELGDSAMYLCASSLAAGSNTEAFFGQGTRLTVV.

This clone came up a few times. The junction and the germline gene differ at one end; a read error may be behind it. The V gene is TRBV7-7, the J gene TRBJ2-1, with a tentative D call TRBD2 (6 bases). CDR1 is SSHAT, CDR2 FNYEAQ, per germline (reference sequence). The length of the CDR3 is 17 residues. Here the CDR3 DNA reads TGTGCTAGCAGCCTTAACATCGGCCTAGCGTCAAATGGGGAGCAGTTCTTC. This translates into CASSLNIGLASNGEQFF.